Presented here are 5 T cell receptor beta chains from one specimen sequenced in a study of blood T cell repertoires in COVID-19. Generated by immunoSEQ multiplex PCR, the TCRdb table keeps only in-frame clones and is missing some. The table shows some 99,000 clones, with 84% occurring only once. The sequenced material came from peripheral blood. All receptors derive from a woman older than 75 with active or convalescent COVID-19.

The chain links TRBV7-9 to TRBJ2-1, with D unresolved. The V end was cut by 1 base, the J end by 4 bases, with 11 bases between. Germline V gives CDR1 SEHNR, CDR2 FQNEAQ (reference sequence). The CDR3 is 15 amino acids. CDR3 sequence: CASSLETPNYNEQFF. The CDR3 nucleotides read TGTGCCAGCAGCTTAGAAACTCCTAATTACAATGAGCAGTTCTTC.

The gene calls are TRBV15 and TRBJ1-5; 8 bases fit TRBD1. CDR3 length equals 15 residues. V lost 4 bases and J lost 2; bases outside the gene matches: 4. Germline V gene sequence: CDR1 LNHNV, CDR2 YYDKDF (reference sequence). This CDR3 reads CATSTMTGGNQPQHF. CDR3 bases: TGTGCCACCAGCACTATGACAGGGGGCAATCAGCCCCAGCATTTT.

V and J are TRBV13 and TRBJ2-2; D unclear. Looked up from germline, CDR1 is PRHDT and CDR2 is FYEKMQ (reference sequence). Trimming removed 3 bases at V and 7 bases at J, with 3 bases between. CDR3 length: 11 amino acids. The CDR3 protein is CASSFNGELFF. The CDR3 DNA sequence: TGTGCCAGCAGCTTCAACGGGGAGCTGTTTTTT.

The V gene is TRBV6-5, the J gene TRBJ2-7; 8 nucleotides match TRBD1. The CDR3 extends over 15 amino acids. V trimming: 4 bases; J trimming: 4 bases; junction bases outside the gene matches: 9. CDR1 is MNHEY, CDR2 SVGAGI, per germline. This CDR3 reads CASSSQPGQAYEQYF. CDR3 DNA: TGTGCCAGCAGTTCGCAACCGGGACAGGCTTACGAGCAGTACTTC.

In this sample, this clone turned up once. This rearrangement joins TRBV6-1 to TRBJ2-4, with 9 bases that match TRBD2. The length of the CDR3 is 17 residues. The ends lost 3 bases at V and 4 bases at J; junction bases unmatched: 10. CDR1 and CDR2 (germline): MNHNS, SASEGT. CDR3 loop: CASSDRAGGGRKNIQYF. The CDR3 region has the DNA TGTGCCAGCAGTGACCGAGCGGGAGGAGGTAGGAAAAACATTCAGTACTTC.